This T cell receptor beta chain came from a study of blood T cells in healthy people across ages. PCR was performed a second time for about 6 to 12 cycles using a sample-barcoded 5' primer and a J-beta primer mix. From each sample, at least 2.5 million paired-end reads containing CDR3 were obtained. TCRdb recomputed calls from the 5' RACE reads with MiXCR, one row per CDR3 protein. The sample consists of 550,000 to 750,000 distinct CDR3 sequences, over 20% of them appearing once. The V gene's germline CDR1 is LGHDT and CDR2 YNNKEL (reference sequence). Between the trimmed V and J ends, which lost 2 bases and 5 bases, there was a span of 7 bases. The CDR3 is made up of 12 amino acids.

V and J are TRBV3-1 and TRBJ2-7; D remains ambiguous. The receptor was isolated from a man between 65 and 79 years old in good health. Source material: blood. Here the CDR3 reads CASSQSGHEQYF. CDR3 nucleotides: TGTGCCAGCAGCCAATCGGGTCACGAGCAGTACTTC.